The source of this T cell receptor beta chain is a study of T cell repertoires in cytomegalovirus infection (dated by TCRdb to the late 2010s). A note on the overall study: Recently identified HLA-C-restricted CMV epitopes, whose presentation resists viral immunomodulation, were targeted by peptide stimulations together with well-studied HLA-B-restricted epitopes. Because public TCR beta signatures pointed to carriage of CMV infection together with the matching HLA type, the HLA type of each donor mattered for the analysis. Paper-wide results and their limitations: The ex vivo response was dominated by HLA-C-restricted CMV-specific TCR beta clonotypes, and the single most frequent clonotype in two of eight donors was supplied by these HLA-C-restricted clonotypes. In both this cohort and an independent 352-donor cohort, the cumulative frequency of public TCR beta family members distinguished carriers of CMV infection plus the relevant HLA type.

The sequencing machine was an Illumina HiSeq 1500. Using fastp at Q25 and MiXCR, TCRdb reprocessed the public reads and kept productive beta chains. One record per CDR3 amino acid sequence lists the most common genes and DNA. The sample has 650,000 to 900,000 distinct CDR3 sequences on record, about 28% of them singletons. The top ten constitute around 14% of the sample. The treatment or condition label, read with the paper, signifies: in vitro stimulation with specific CMV peptide epitopes to enrich CMV-specific T cells. At least ten counts were recorded for this clonotype. Its specific antigen is unknown. No base qualities exist here, and no much larger clone lies one base off it. Spanning cysteine to phenylalanine, the CDR3 consists of 14 amino acids. Just the 42-base CDR3 DNA is kept, in frame starting at base 1. V trim: 4 bases; J trim: 6 bases; unmatched bases: 6.

Sequenced material: cultured CD8+ T cells from PBMCs, taken from culture after CMV antigen stimulation. The chain is made from TRBV12-3 or TRBV12-4 and TRBJ2-1, and 7 junctional nucleotides match TRBD1. The TCR sequence derives from a human donor in good health (CMV status not recorded). Some clones in this sample may be carry-over from other donors' samples. For the CDR3, the sequence is CASSSRTGLNEQFF. The DNA sequence is TGTGCCAGCAGTTCAAGGACAGGTCTCAATGAGCAGTTCTTC.